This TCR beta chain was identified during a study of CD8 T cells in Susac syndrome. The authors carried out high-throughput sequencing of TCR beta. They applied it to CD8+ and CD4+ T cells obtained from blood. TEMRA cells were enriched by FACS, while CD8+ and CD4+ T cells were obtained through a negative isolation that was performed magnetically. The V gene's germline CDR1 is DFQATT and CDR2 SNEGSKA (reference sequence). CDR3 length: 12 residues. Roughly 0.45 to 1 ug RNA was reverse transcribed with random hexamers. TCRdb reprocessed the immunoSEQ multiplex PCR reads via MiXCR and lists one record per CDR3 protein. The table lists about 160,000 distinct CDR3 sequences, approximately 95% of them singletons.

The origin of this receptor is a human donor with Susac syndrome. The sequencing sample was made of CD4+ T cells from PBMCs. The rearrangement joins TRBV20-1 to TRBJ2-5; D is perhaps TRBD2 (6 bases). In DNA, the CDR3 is TGCTCGGCGGCGGGGAGACAAGAGACCCAGTACTTC. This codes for CSAAGRQETQYF.